A selection of T cell receptor beta chains follows, all from one sample in a study of CD4 T cells in relation to SARS-CoV-2 and coronaviruses. The repertoire was sequenced with immunoSEQ multiplex PCR; TCRdb's copy has only in-frame clones and lacks some. The data show 9,500 to 15,000 clones, roughly 65% seen once. These receptors lack a known antigen. The sequenced sample consisted of CD4+ T cells from PBMCs, cultured in vitro. These receptors were taken from a human donor in good health. Each CDR3 is given with its conserved first and last residue. A D gene is named only where the DNA matches it firmly. Some rows mark clone size as missing; the rest say once, few, many or name a class of expanded clone.

v_call	d_call	clone_size	j_call	cdr3_nt	cdr3_aa
TRBV14	-	-	TRBJ1-5	TGTGCCAGCAGCCCCCGGACCGGTCCTCGTCTTTCTCAGCCCCAGCATTTT	CASSPRTGPRLSQPQHF
TRBV12-3/TRBV12-4	-	-	TRBJ1-1	TGTGCCAGCAGTTTTGACACCATTCGAGCTTTCTTT	CASSFDTIRAFF
TRBV5-1	TRBD1	-	TRBJ2-5	TGCGCCAGCAGCCCCGTCGGGACAGGCCTCCAAGAGACCCAGTACTTC	CASSPVGTGLQETQYF
TRBV14	TRBD1	-	TRBJ2-5	TGTGCCAGCAGCCAAACCGGGACAGGGGGGGAGACCCAGTACTTC	CASSQTGTGGETQYF
TRBV6-4	TRBD2	once	TRBJ2-1	TGTGCCAGCAGTGACTCGACTAGCGGGAGTGAGCAGTTCTTC	CASSDSTSGSEQFF
TRBV7-3	TRBD1	-	TRBJ2-2	TGTGCCAGCAGCTTCCTAGGACAGGGGGCCGGGGAGCTGTTTTTT	CASSFLGQGAGELFF
TRBV5-1	-	few	TRBJ1-4	TGCGCCAGCAGTAGGGCCAGCGGAAATAATGAAAAACTGTTTTTT	CASSRASGNNEKLFF
TRBV6-1	TRBD2	-	TRBJ2-1	TGTGCCAGCAGTGAATATCAGCGGGAGAACGATGAGCAGTTCTTC	CASSEYQRENDEQFF
TRBV25-1	-	-	TRBJ1-1	TGTGCCAGCAGTGCGGGGGGTGGTACTGAAGCTTTCTTT	CASSAGGGTEAFF
TRBV30	-	-	TRBJ1-2	TGTGCCTGGAGCAGGATCACGGGAGGCTACACCTTC	CAWSRITGGYTF
TRBV14	TRBD1	few	TRBJ1-1	TGTGCCAGCAGCCCAGGAGGGGGCTGGACTGAAGCTTTCTTT	CASSPGGGWTEAFF
TRBV3-1/TRBV3-2	-	-	TRBJ2-1	TGTGCCAGCAGCCAAGTGGACCCAGGGAGCTCCTACAATGAGCAGTTCTTC	CASSQVDPGSSYNEQFF
TRBV21-1	-	few	TRBJ2-5	TGTGCCAGCAGAATGTCGGAGAACGAGACCCAGTACTTC	CASRMSENETQYF
TRBV4-1	-	once	TRBJ1-4	TGCGCCAGCAGCCAAGGGGACACGGTTGGGGGTGTGCTGTTTTTT	CASSQGDTVGGVLFF
TRBV5-1	-	-	TRBJ2-7	TGCGCCAGCAGCTTGGAAGGGCCCGAGCAGTACTTC	CASSLEGPEQYF
TRBV4-1	-	-	TRBJ2-1	TGCGCCAGCAGCCAAGACTCTTTGAGCTCCTACAATGAGCAGTTCTTC	CASSQDSLSSYNEQFF
TRBV14	-	few	TRBJ2-1	TGTGCCAGCAGCCAATACTACAATGAGCAGTTCTTC	CASSQYYNEQFF
TRBV4-1	-	few	TRBJ2-7	TGCGCCAGCAGCCAAGAGAGGATCGGAGATCGGTACGAGCAGTACTTC	CASSQERIGDRYEQYF
TRBV4-2	TRBD1	-	TRBJ2-1	TGTGCCAGCAGCCGGACAGGGGGAAACAATGAGCAGTTCTTC	CASSRTGGNNEQFF
TRBV30	TRBD2	few	TRBJ2-2	TGTGCCTCAAAAAATTCTCCGGGACTAGCGGGAGGTTATACCGGGGAGCTGTTTTTT	CASKNSPGLAGGYTGELFF
TRBV25-1	-	-	TRBJ2-2	TGTGCCAGCTCCTCCGCTACCTTAAACACCGGGGAGCTGTTTTTT	CASSSATLNTGELFF
TRBV19	-	-	TRBJ1-2	TGTGCCAGTAGTTCGACGGACAGTTACTATGGCTACACCTTC	CASSSTDSYYGYTF
TRBV7-2	-	once	TRBJ1-4	TGTGCCAGCAGCTTACCCAAGTCAGGAAAACTGTTTTTT	CASSLPKSGKLFF
TRBV10-3	-	-	TRBJ2-5	TGTGCCATCAGTGTGAGACAGGGAGGGGTCGAGACCCAGTACTTC	CAISVRQGGVETQYF
TRBV12-5	-	-	TRBJ1-5	TGTGCTAGTGGTGAGGGTGGTCCAGGAAATCAGCCCCAGCATTTT	CASGEGGPGNQPQHF
TRBV19	-	-	TRBJ1-5	TGTGCCAGTAGCCAGGGTAACGATCAGCCCCAGCATTTT	CASSQGNDQPQHF
TRBV30	TRBD1	few	TRBJ2-7	TGTGCCTGGAGTGCTGGACAGGTCTACGAGCAGTACTTC	CAWSAGQVYEQYF
TRBV4-2	TRBD2	-	TRBJ2-3	TGTGCCAGCAGCCAAGACCGTCTAGCGGGAGCAGATACGCAGTATTTT	CASSQDRLAGADTQYF
TRBV15	-	-	TRBJ1-6	TGTGCCACCAGCAGAGAGTCCACAGAAAATTCACCCCTCCACTTT	CATSRESTENSPLHF
TRBV10-3	TRBD1	-	TRBJ1-5	TGTGCCATCATAGGAGGGGGCTTGGGCAATCAGCCCCAGCATTTT	CAIIGGGLGNQPQHF
TRBV5-8	-	-	TRBJ1-1	TGTGCCAGCAGCTTAACAGGGTCTTTCTTCGGAGGAAGACTCACTGAAGCTTTCTTT	CASSLTGSFFGGRLTEAFF
TRBV11-2	TRBD1	-	TRBJ1-1	TGTGCCAGCAGTCATCCCAAAACAGGGGCCCCTGAAGCTTTCTTT	CASSHPKTGAPEAFF
TRBV12-5	-	-	TRBJ2-5	TGTGCTAGTGGCCAAAACACACGGGAAGAGACCCAGTACTTC	CASGQNTREETQYF
TRBV5-6	-	-	TRBJ2-5	TGTGCCAGCAGCTTTGGGAGGAGACAGTCCCAAGAGACCCAGTACTTC	CASSFGRRQSQETQYF
TRBV12-3/TRBV12-4	-	-	TRBJ2-7	TGTGCCAGCACCAGGGACACGAACTACGAGCAGTACTTC	CASTRDTNYEQYF
TRBV5-1	-	few	TRBJ2-6	TGCGCCAGCAGCCGGAAATTGGGGGATTCTGGGGCCAACGTCCTGACTTTC	CASSRKLGDSGANVLTF
TRBV27	TRBD1	few	TRBJ1-1	TGTGCCATCCAATCCGGGACAGGGGGTGAAGCTTTCTTT	CAIQSGTGGEAFF
TRBV18	-	-	TRBJ2-2	TGTGCCAGCTCACCACCGGCGGGGTCCGGGGAGCTGTTTTTT	CASSPPAGSGELFF
TRBV7-8	TRBD1	-	TRBJ1-2	TGTGCCAGCAGCTTAGACAGGGGAGCTAACTATGGCTACACCTTC	CASSLDRGANYGYTF
TRBV3-1/TRBV3-2	-	-	TRBJ1-2	TGTGCCAGCAGCCAAGAAGGGTTCGGTGGCTACACCTTC	CASSQEGFGGYTF
TRBV5-1	TRBD1	-	TRBJ1-4	TGCGCCAGCAGCTCGGATACAGGGGGTGAAAAACTGTTTTTT	CASSSDTGGEKLFF
TRBV3-1/TRBV3-2	TRBD2	few	TRBJ2-3	TGTGCCAGCAGCCAAGTAGCGGGAGGTCGCACAGATACGCAGTATTTT	CASSQVAGGRTDTQYF
TRBV5-3	TRBD2	once	TRBJ2-5	TGTGCCAGAAGCGGATGGGCGGGAGAAGAGACCCAGTACTTC	CARSGWAGEETQYF
TRBV6-6	TRBD1	-	TRBJ2-5	TGTGCCAGCAGTCGGGACAGGGCGGCAGAGACCCAGTACTTC	CASSRDRAAETQYF
TRBV7-6	-	once	TRBJ2-3	TGTGCCAGCAGCTCACAGGGCGGGAGTTGGTCAGATACGCAGTATTTT	CASSSQGGSWSDTQYF
TRBV2	-	-	TRBJ1-2	TGTGCCAGCAGCACTTCTCCCTCCCAACCCTATGGCTACACCTTC	CASSTSPSQPYGYTF